This TCR beta chain is from a study of blood T cells in healthy people across ages (dated by TCRdb to the mid-2010s). Turning to the overall study: Template switching captured roughly one uniquely barcoded TCR beta cDNA molecule per two T cells in model experiments. To track age-related changes in TCR beta repertoire diversity, the study relied on deep sequencing normalized with unique cDNA molecular identifiers. The donors were divided into four age groups: young (average about 16 years), middle-aged (over 35), aged (approximately 59) and long-lived (roughly 88). To avoid experimental bias, donors of different ages were randomly spread across the sequencing lanes. For two donors (one aged 18 to 30 and one aged 80 or older), the study analyzed two additional independent replicas of 1 million unique cDNA reads from the same blood draw.

This clonotype appeared a few times. Its antigen is not yet known. Base qualities are not provided; no much larger clone lies one nucleotide away. Library generation was performed with 5' RACE. A second 7 to 11 cycle PCR used a sample-barcoded 5' primer and a J-beta primer mix. Each TCR beta cDNA molecule received a unique molecular identifier from a template-switch 5' adaptor carrying 12 random nucleotides. Each sample yielded at least 3 million CDR3-containing paired-end reads. All of the RNA was converted into first-strand cDNA using the Mint cDNA synthesis kit, with a TRBC-specific oligonucleotide serving as the primer. Following uracil-DNA glycosylase treatment, all cDNA underwent a first 18-cycle PCR with the universal primers M1SS and BC2_uni_R. As for the authors' bioinformatics: Normalization of each sample was performed by random selection of 1 million high-quality reads, each carrying a distinct molecular identifier. Reads with shared molecular identifiers were discarded instead of being binned into consensus sequences. MiTCR, run with a Q25 quality threshold and the strictest error-elimination algorithm, handled CDR3 identification, clonotype clustering and error correction. A nonparametric unseen species model with Euler transformation was used to estimate a lower bound on total TCR beta diversity. In-frame beta chains were kept once TCRdb had trimmed the public reads at Q25 with fastp and called clones with MiXCR. A single entry per CDR3 protein holds the most common genes and DNA from its merged rows. In this record, the V and J calls reflect TCRdb's handling and not the investigators' own analysis. The sample has around 1,900,000 distinct CDR3 sequences on record, approximately 40% of them singletons. The ten largest clones represent 20% to 25% of the sample.

What the work shows at the level of the full study, not this receptor alone: Observed TCR beta diversity correlated strongly with the percentage of naive T cells measured by flow cytometry. Estimates of total diversity from one million sequenced T cells were regarded as lower bounds and underestimates. Compared with the aged group, the long-lived group had more naive CD4+ T cells, fewer expanded clones and increased TCR diversity, a pattern suggesting age selection. Observed TCR beta diversity per million T cells fell roughly linearly with age, and a significant reduction was already apparent by age around 40. Donor CMV infection status was unknown, potentially confounding age-related changes in expanded clonotypes. Since profiling was done on bulk unsorted PBMCs, naive and antigen-experienced compartments could not be conclusively compared.

The 40 or so donors, aged about 6 to 95 years, were systemically healthy Caucasian individuals from Russia. Each donor gave approximately 9.4 milliliters of peripheral blood, drawn into EDTA-treated Vacutainer tubes. Ficoll-Paque density-gradient centrifugation was used to isolate PBMCs, with at least 7 million per sample. Trizol reagent was used to extract total RNA from the PBMCs, yielding at least 6 micrograms per sample. Naive CD45RAhigh/CD27high T cell percentages were measured by flow cytometry on a PBMC aliquot from every donor. The sequencing sample was made of blood. This TCR came from a human donor in good health.

The bases read TGTGCCAGCAGCACCCTAGCCACAGATACGCAGTATTTT. Translated, this is CASSTLATDTQYF. The chain employs TRBV7-2 and TRBJ2-3; D gene: possibly TRBD2, on 5 matching bases. Including cysteine and phenylalanine, the CDR3 has 13 amino acids. The DNA shown is the 39-base CDR3, in frame from base 1. Looking up the germline V gene yields CDR1 SGHTA and CDR2 FQGNSA. The V end loses 5 bases and the J end loses 2 bases, and a stretch of 8 bases separates them. With the portions outside the CDR3 filled from the reference TRBV7-2 and TRBJ2-3 genes, the complete variable region becomes GAGVSQSPSNKVTEKGKDVELRCDPISGHTALYWYRQSLGQGLEFLIYFQGNSAPDKSGLPSDRFSAERTGGSVSTLTIQRTQQEDSAVYLCASSTLATDTQYFGPGTRLTVL.